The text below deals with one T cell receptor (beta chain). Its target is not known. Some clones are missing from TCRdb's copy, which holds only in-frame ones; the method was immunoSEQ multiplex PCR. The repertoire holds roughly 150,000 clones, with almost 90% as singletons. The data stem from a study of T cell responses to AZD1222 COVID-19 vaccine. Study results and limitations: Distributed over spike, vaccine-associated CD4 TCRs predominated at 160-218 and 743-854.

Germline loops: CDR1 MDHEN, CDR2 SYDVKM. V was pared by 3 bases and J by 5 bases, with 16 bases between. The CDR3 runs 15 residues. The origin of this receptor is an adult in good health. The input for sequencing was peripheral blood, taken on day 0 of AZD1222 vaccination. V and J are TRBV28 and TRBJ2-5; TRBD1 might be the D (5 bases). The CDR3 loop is CASSLPRGVRETQYF. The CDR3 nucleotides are TGTGCCAGCAGTTTGCCTAGGGGTGTAAGGGAGACCCAGTACTTC.